This T cell receptor beta chain was identified during a study of OX40 agonist ivuxolimab in advanced cancers. This CDR3 region has 14 residues. Germline V CDR1 and CDR2: LNHDA, SQIVND (reference sequence). The V and J ends lost 4 bases and 0 bases respectively, with 9 bases between them. Sequenced by immunoSEQ multiplex PCR; TCRdb stores in-frame clones only, minus some. The data show about 35,000 clones, 74% seen once. The receptor was derived from an adult with an advanced solid tumor such as melanoma, head and neck, liver or kidney cancer. This chain connects TRBV19 to TRBJ1-2, with unresolved D. The sample consisted of CD4+ or CD8+ T cells sorted from blood, taken in a trial of the OX40 agonist ivuxolimab. The CDR3: CASSTGDSNYGYTF. The CDR3 DNA reads as TGTGCCAGTAGTACAGGCGATTCTAACTATGGCTACACCTTC.